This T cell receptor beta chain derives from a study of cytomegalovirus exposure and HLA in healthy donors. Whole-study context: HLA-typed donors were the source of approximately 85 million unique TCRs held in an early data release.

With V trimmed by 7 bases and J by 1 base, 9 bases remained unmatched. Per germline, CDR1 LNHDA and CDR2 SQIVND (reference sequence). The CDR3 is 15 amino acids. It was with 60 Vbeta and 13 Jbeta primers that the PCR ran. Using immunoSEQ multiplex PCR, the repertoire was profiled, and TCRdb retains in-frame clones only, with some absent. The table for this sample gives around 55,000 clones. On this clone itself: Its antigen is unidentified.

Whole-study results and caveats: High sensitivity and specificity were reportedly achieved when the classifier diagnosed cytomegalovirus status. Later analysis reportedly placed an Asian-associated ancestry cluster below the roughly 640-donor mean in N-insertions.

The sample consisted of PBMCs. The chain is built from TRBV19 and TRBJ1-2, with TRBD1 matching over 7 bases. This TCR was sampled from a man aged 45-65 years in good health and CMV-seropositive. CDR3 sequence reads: CASNVDRDFNYGYTF. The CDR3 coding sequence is TGTGCCAGTAACGTCGACAGGGACTTTAACTATGGCTACACCTTC.